This TCR beta chain was obtained from a study of early T cells in non-severe SARS-CoV-2 infection. In the study overall: With bulk RNA from unsorted whole blood as input, sequencing yielded unpaired chains.

Researchers attached unique molecular identifiers to individual cDNA molecules. Via MiXCR, TCRdb re-called the 5' RACE reads, giving one row per CDR3 protein. Found here are about 68,000 distinct CDR3 sequences, 9% to 15% of them singletons; the top ten hold around 1.8%. Regarding this clonotype: The antigen is unknown.

Study conclusions and caveats: Private and CD4 specificities were missed by VDJdb matching, skewed to anti-spike CD8.

Germline lookup yields CDR1 KGHSH and CDR2 LQKENI. Trimming removed 8 bases from V and 4 bases from J; junction bases left unmatched: 8. CDR3 length: 14 residues. The receptor comes from an adult who was a healthcare worker with PCR-confirmed SARS-CoV-2 infection or an uninfected control (not recorded which). The chain is built from TRBV18 and TRBJ1-1, with TRBD1 identical over 9 bases. Sequencing was carried out using whole blood. DNA of the CDR3: TGTGCCAGCCCACGGGGGACAGGGCGCACTGAAGCTTTCTTT. Translation gives CASPRGTGRTEAFF. Variable domain in full (rest from reference TRBV18 and TRBJ1-1): NAGVMQNPRHLVRRRGQEARLRCSPMKGHSHVYWYRQLPEEGLKFMVYLQKENIIDESGMPKERFSAEFPKEGPSILRIQQVVRGDSAAYFCASPRGTGRTEAFFGQGTRLTVV.